A selection of T cell receptor beta chains follows, all from one sample in a study of cytomegalovirus exposure and HLA in healthy donors. Here immunoSEQ multiplex PCR was the method, and the copy in TCRdb shows in-frame clones only, minus some. The table has approximately 82,000 clones, 10% seen once. Material: PBMCs. Source of these receptors: a man aged 60-69 years in good health and CMV-seropositive. CDR3s include the opening cysteine and the closing phenylalanine or tryptophan.

V gene,CDR3 protein
TRBV19,CASNDRAGGAYEQYF
TRBV30,CAWSLSGSGTEAFF
TRBV7-8,CASTQGAGNYGYPF
TRBV6-6,CASSLTGRNTEAFF
TRBV29-1,CSVAPGTGGEETQYF
TRBV18,CASSPTTSGTGETQYF
TRBV19,CASRKQGAGQPQHF
TRBV28,CASSDTGLGTGELFF
TRBV19,CASTTLGNQPQHF
TRBV5-6,CASTKRQGPGELFF
TRBV19,CASSISEGDSPLHF
TRBV7-8,CASSLVSQGGGQPQHF
TRBV7-2,CASSFGGSETQYF
TRBV19,CASRRQGVNEKLFF
TRBV18,CASSQRDLTYEQYF
TRBV5-1,CASSLEQGNYGYTF
TRBV7-6,CASSLGGLAGPDTQYF
TRBV4-1,CASSQEGLAGDQETQYF
TRBV27,CASSESWGLNYGYTF
TRBV28,CASSYGGTSGRGSYNEQFF
TRBV28,CASSFPLAGDYEQYF
TRBV28,CASSFSGTGGAEAFF
TRBV11-2,CASSLAIAGGGTDTQYF
TRBV30,CAWSVVGDGYTF
TRBV7-3,CASSLTRGSSYNSPLHF
TRBV7-2,CASSLAGGNTYNEQFF
TRBV5-4,CASSRGRGIGDNEQFF
TRBV30,CAWSGLAGGMLGTDTQYF
TRBV7-9,CASSFTTGATNEKLFF
TRBV5-4,CASSPPASGSYNEQFF
TRBV28,CASSSGQGRSGANVLTF
TRBV30,CAWSVTTGAQYF
TRBV18,CASSPGTDREKLFF
TRBV28,CASAGQGTETQYF
TRBV2,CAGAGDRETYEQYF
TRBV28,CARSFKSLDEQYF
TRBV28,CASSPIGSSYEQYF
TRBV27,CASSGLVPYNEQFF
TRBV2,CASSDPQGRAYNEQFF
TRBV2,CASSDQVLAYGYTF
TRBV10-1,CASSESTSGGGETQYF
TRBV28,CASSSLQKAGLGGYTF
TRBV2,CASSLAGEDTGELFF
TRBV6-1,CASRETGGGGEQYF
TRBV5-4,CASSWDREGGYTF
TRBV11-3,CASSLDRNTEAFF
TRBV6-4,CASSAETGATGELFF